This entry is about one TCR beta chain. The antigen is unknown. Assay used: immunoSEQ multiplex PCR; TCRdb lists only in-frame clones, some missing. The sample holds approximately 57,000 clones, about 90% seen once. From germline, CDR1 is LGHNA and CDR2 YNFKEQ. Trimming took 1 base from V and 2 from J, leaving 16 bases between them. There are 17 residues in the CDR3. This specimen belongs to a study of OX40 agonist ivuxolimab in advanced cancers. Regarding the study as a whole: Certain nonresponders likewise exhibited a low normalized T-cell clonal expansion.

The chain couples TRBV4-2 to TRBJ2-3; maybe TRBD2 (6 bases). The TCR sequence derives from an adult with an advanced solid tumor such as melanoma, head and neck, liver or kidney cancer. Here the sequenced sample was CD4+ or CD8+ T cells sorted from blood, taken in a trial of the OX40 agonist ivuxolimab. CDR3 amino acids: CASSQVWTGVSTDTQYF. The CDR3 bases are TGTGCCAGCAGCCAAGTTTGGACGGGGGTTTCCACAGATACGCAGTATTTT.